The source of this TCR beta chain is a study of immune heterogeneity within non-small cell lung tumors. Germline V gene data show CDR1 as LNHNV and CDR2 as YYDKDF (reference sequence). This CDR3 is 18 amino acids long. Bulk tumor gDNA, roughly 600 ng per sample, served as the TCR template. Primary tumors were biopsied several times each, far apart, intraoperatively. Each patient presented with untreated, newly diagnosed non-small cell lung cancer and received curative surgery. Note on this clonotype: The junction shows a germline mismatch at one end, possibly a read error.

The TCR beta CDR3 region was amplified by multiplex PCR employing 32 V and 13 J primers. Using its own MiXCR run on the multiplex PCR reads, TCRdb lists one record per CDR3 protein. The sample holds 10,000 to 15,000 distinct CDR3 sequences, 20% to 25% seen once. The genes are TRBV15 and TRBJ2-3; D may be TRBD1 (5 bases). The receptor comes from a man in his forties or fifties with non-small cell lung cancer. Source material: lung tumor tissue. This CDR3 is CATSRGLAVDYSTDTQCF. As DNA, the CDR3 is TGTGCCACCAGCAGGGGGCTGGCGGTGGATTATAGCACAGATACGCAGTGTTTT.